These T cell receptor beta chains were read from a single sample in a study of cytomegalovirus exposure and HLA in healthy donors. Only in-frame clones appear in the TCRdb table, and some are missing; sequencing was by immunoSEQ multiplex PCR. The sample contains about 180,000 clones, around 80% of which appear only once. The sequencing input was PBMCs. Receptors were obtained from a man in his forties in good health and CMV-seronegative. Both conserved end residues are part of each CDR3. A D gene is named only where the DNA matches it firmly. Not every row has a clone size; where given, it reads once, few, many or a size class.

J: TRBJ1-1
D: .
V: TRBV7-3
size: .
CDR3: CASSLRGGMPEAFF
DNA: TGTGCCAGCAGCTTGAGGGGGGGAATGCCTGAAGCTTTCTTT

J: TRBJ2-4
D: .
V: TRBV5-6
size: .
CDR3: CASKGGGLGQYF
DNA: TGTGCCAGCAAGGGTGGGGGCCTGGGACAGTACTTC

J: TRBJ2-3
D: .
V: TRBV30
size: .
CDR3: CAWSGRGQGGADTQYF
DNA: TGTGCCTGGAGTGGACGGGGCCAGGGGGGTGCAGATACGCAGTATTTT

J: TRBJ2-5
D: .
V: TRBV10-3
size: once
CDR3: CAISAWAGAQETQYF
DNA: TGTGCCATCAGTGCATGGGCGGGGGCCCAAGAGACCCAGTACTTC

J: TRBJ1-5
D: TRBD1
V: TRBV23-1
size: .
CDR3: CASPEPGQEMPGGNQPQHF
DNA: TGCGCCAGCCCGGAACCGGGACAGGAAATGCCGGGGGGCAATCAGCCCCAGCATTTT

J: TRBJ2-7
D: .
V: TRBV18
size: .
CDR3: CASSPRLHGSSYEQYF
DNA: TGTGCCAGCTCACCACGTTTACACGGGAGCTCCTACGAGCAGTACTTC

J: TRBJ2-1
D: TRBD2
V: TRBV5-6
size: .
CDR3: CASRVLAGGYNEQFF
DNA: TGTGCCAGCAGGGTACTAGCGGGAGGGTACAATGAGCAGTTCTTC

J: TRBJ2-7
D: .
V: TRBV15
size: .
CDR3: CATSREVESSYEQYF
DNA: TGTGCCACCAGCAGAGAGGTTGAGAGCTCCTACGAGCAGTACTTC

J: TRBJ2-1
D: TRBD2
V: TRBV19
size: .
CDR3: CASSKLAGASYNEQFF
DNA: TGTGCCAGTAGTAAGCTAGCGGGAGCCTCCTACAATGAGCAGTTCTTC

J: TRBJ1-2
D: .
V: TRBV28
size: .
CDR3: CASSFPVELGGYTF
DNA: TGTGCCAGCAGTTTCCCGGTGGAGCTAGGAGGCTACACCTTC

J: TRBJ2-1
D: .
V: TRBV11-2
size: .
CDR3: CASSLFRATLGNEQFF
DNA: TGTGCCAGCAGCTTATTCCGCGCGACCCTCGGGAATGAGCAGTTCTTC

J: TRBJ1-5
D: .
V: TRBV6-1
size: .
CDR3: CASSEGSQRWGRVRPQHF
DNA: TGTGCCAGCAGTGAAGGGTCACAGCGGTGGGGGAGGGTAAGGCCCCAGCATTTT

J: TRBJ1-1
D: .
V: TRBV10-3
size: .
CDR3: CAISQNPNTEAFF
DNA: TGTGCCATCAGCCAGAACCCCAACACTGAAGCTTTCTTT

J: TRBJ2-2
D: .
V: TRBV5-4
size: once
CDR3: CASRSAGRYTGELFF
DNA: TGTGCCAGCAGGTCGGCAGGGAGGTACACCGGGGAGCTGTTTTTT

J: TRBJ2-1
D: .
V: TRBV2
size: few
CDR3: CASSDRGGQFRGHNEQFF
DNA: TGTGCCAGCAGTGACCGAGGTGGGCAGTTCAGGGGACACAATGAGCAGTTCTTC

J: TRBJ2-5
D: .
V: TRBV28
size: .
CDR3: CASRDSPQETQYF
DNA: TGTGCCAGCAGGGACAGCCCCCAAGAGACCCAGTACTTC

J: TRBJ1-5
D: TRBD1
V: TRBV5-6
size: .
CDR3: CASSLGQGLGVNSNQPQHF
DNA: TGTGCCAGCAGCCTGGGACAGGGATTGGGGGTAAATAGCAATCAGCCCCAGCATTTT

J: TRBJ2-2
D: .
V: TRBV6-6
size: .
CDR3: CASRPTGRGTGELFF
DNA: TGTGCCAGCAGACCGACAGGCCGGGGCACCGGGGAGCTGTTTTTT

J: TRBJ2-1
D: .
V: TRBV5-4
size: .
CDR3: CASSLSQSGVRNEQFF
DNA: TGTGCCAGCAGCTTGTCCCAGTCGGGGGTTCGCAATGAGCAGTTCTTC

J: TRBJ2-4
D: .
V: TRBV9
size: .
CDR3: CASSVVAGGLGENIQYF
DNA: TGTGCCAGCAGCGTAGTAGCCGGGGGTTTAGGTGAAAACATTCAGTACTTC

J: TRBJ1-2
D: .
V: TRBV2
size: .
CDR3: CASSTPPGGVDYGYTF
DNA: TGTGCCAGCAGCACACCCCCTGGGGGCGTCGACTATGGCTACACCTTC

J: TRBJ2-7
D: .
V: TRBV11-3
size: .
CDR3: CASSASPGNNYEQYF
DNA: TGTGCCAGCAGCGCTTCACCCGGGAACAACTACGAGCAGTACTTC

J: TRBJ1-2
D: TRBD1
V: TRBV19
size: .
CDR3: CASRPGTGTNYGYTF
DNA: TGTGCCAGTCGTCCCGGGACAGGGACTAACTATGGCTACACCTTC

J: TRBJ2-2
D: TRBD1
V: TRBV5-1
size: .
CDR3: CASSPQGVLNTGELFF
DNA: TGCGCCAGCAGCCCTCAGGGGGTCCTGAACACCGGGGAGCTGTTTTTT

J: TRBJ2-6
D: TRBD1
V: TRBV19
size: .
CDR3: CASSIATGGHSGANVLTF
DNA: TGTGCCAGTAGTATTGCGACAGGGGGCCACTCTGGGGCCAACGTCCTGACTTTC

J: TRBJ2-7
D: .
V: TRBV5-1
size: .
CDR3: CASSFSGSTYEQYF
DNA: TGCGCCAGCAGCTTTAGCGGTTCTACCTACGAGCAGTACTTC

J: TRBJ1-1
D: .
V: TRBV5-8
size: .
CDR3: CASSLAGYRNMNTEAFF
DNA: TGTGCCAGCAGCTTGGCCGGTTACAGGAACATGAACACTGAAGCTTTCTTT